Listed below are T cell receptor beta chains from one sample, sequenced in a study of Graves' ophthalmopathy and Graves' hyperthyroidism. Using its own MiXCR run on the multiplex PCR reads, TCRdb lists one record per CDR3 protein. The table records 500,000 to 700,000 distinct CDR3 sequences, approximately 22% of them present only once. The specimen was peripheral blood. The source of these receptors is a woman aged 18-29 years with stable Graves' hyperthyroidism. Some clones in this sample may be carry-over from other donors' samples. CDR3s include the opening cysteine and the closing phenylalanine or tryptophan. Fields, in order: V gene, D gene, clone size, J gene, CDR3 protein, CDR3 DNA. A D gene is named only where the DNA matches it firmly. Rows give clone size only sometimes, using once, few, many, or a class for an expanded clone.

V gene: TRBV5-6; D gene: TRBD2; clone size: few; J gene: TRBJ2-7; CDR3 protein: CASFGTTTTYEQYF; CDR3 DNA: TGTGCCAGCTTTGGGACTACCACCACCTACGAGCAGTACTTC
V gene: TRBV7-2; D gene: TRBD2; clone size: .; J gene: TRBJ2-5; CDR3 protein: CASSHGLAVRETQYF; CDR3 DNA: TGTGCCAGCAGCCACGGACTAGCAGTAAGAGAGACCCAGTACTTC
V gene: TRBV5-1; D gene: .; clone size: few; J gene: TRBJ1-2; CDR3 protein: CASSPDWATGYTF; CDR3 DNA: TGCGCCAGCAGCCCCGACTGGGCTACTGGCTACACCTTC
V gene: TRBV7-8; D gene: .; clone size: .; J gene: TRBJ1-1; CDR3 protein: CASSSGRVGHTEAFF; CDR3 DNA: TGTGCCAGCAGCTCAGGCAGGGTCGGGCACACTGAAGCTTTCTTT
V gene: TRBV7-2; D gene: .; clone size: .; J gene: TRBJ1-1; CDR3 protein: CASSPGGWGNTEAFF; CDR3 DNA: TGTGCCAGCAGCCCGGGGGGATGGGGGAACACTGAAGCTTTCTTT
V gene: TRBV3-1; D gene: .; clone size: .; J gene: TRBJ1-5; CDR3 protein: CASSGRGFSNQPQHF; CDR3 DNA: TGTGCCAGCAGCGGTCGAGGGTTCTCCAATCAGCCCCAGCATTTT
V gene: TRBV6-5; D gene: .; clone size: many; J gene: TRBJ1-6; CDR3 protein: CASSYEGENSPLHF; CDR3 DNA: TGTGCCAGCAGTTACGAAGGGGAGAATTCACCCCTCCACTTT
V gene: TRBV7-3; D gene: .; clone size: many; J gene: TRBJ2-7; CDR3 protein: CASSSNPRYEQYF; CDR3 DNA: TGTGCCAGCAGCTCCAACCCTAGATACGAGCAGTACTTC
V gene: TRBV20-1; D gene: TRBD2; clone size: .; J gene: TRBJ2-5; CDR3 protein: CSAQELAGEPPETQYF; CDR3 DNA: TGCAGTGCCCAAGAACTAGCGGGGGAGCCCCCGGAGACCCAGTACTTC
V gene: TRBV27; D gene: .; clone size: many; J gene: TRBJ1-6; CDR3 protein: CASSPPGPLSPLHF; CDR3 DNA: TGTGCCAGCAGTCCTCCGGGACCCCTTTCACCCCTCCACTTT
V gene: TRBV20-1; D gene: TRBD2; clone size: few; J gene: TRBJ2-2; CDR3 protein: CSASSGGADTGELFF; CDR3 DNA: TGCAGTGCCAGTAGCGGGGGGGCGGACACCGGGGAGCTGTTTTTT
V gene: TRBV12-3/TRBV12-4; D gene: TRBD1; clone size: .; J gene: TRBJ1-5; CDR3 protein: CASSLEGTGGRPQHF; CDR3 DNA: TGTGCCAGCAGTTTAGAGGGGACAGGGGGGAGGCCCCAGCATTTT
V gene: TRBV12-3/TRBV12-4; D gene: TRBD1; clone size: many; J gene: TRBJ1-2; CDR3 protein: CASSRGTGNYGYTF; CDR3 DNA: TGTGCCAGCAGCCGCGGGACAGGGAACTATGGCTACACCTTC
V gene: TRBV6-1; D gene: .; clone size: few; J gene: TRBJ1-1; CDR3 protein: CASSTRMNTEAFF; CDR3 DNA: TGTGCCAGCAGCACCCGGATGAACACTGAAGCTTTCTTT
V gene: TRBV6-4; D gene: .; clone size: few; J gene: TRBJ1-1; CDR3 protein: CASSPIVLPRGYTNTEAFF; CDR3 DNA: TGTGCCAGCAGTCCCATCGTCCTCCCCCGGGGGTACACGAACACTGAAGCTTTCTTT
V gene: TRBV15; D gene: .; clone size: few; J gene: TRBJ1-1; CDR3 protein: CATSRDGKADEAFF; CDR3 DNA: TGTGCCACCAGCAGAGATGGAAAGGCCGATGAAGCTTTCTTT
V gene: TRBV15; D gene: .; clone size: many; J gene: TRBJ2-5; CDR3 protein: CATSRYLPGGETQYF; CDR3 DNA: TGTGCCACCAGCAGATACCTCCCCGGGGGAGAGACCCAGTACTTC
V gene: TRBV2; D gene: TRBD1; clone size: once; J gene: TRBJ2-4; CDR3 protein: CASVHRGLAKNIQYF; CDR3 DNA: TGTGCCAGCGTCCACAGGGGGCTAGCCAAAAACATTCAGTACTTC
V gene: TRBV2; D gene: TRBD1; clone size: .; J gene: TRBJ1-5; CDR3 protein: CASSATGQGARQPQHF; CDR3 DNA: TGTGCCAGCAGTGCAACCGGACAGGGGGCTCGCCAGCCCCAGCATTTT
V gene: TRBV7-8; D gene: .; clone size: many; J gene: TRBJ2-2; CDR3 protein: CASSLRRTVIGELFF; CDR3 DNA: TGTGCCAGCAGCTTAAGAAGGACAGTAATCGGGGAGCTGTTTTTT
V gene: TRBV10-3; D gene: .; clone size: many; J gene: TRBJ1-2; CDR3 protein: CAISEVATSDYTF; CDR3 DNA: TGTGCCATCAGTGAAGTGGCGACATCGGACTACACCTTC
V gene: TRBV12-3/TRBV12-4; D gene: .; clone size: .; J gene: TRBJ2-1; CDR3 protein: CASSRDRRIANEQFF; CDR3 DNA: TGTGCCAGCAGTCGCGACAGGCGTATCGCCAATGAGCAGTTCTTC
V gene: TRBV5-1; D gene: .; clone size: many; J gene: TRBJ1-1; CDR3 protein: CASSFNVEAAEAFF; CDR3 DNA: TGCGCCAGCAGCTTTAATGTAGAAGCCGCTGAAGCTTTCTTT
V gene: TRBV28; D gene: .; clone size: few; J gene: TRBJ2-7; CDR3 protein: CASSLGDGQYF; CDR3 DNA: TGTGCCAGCAGTTTGGGGGACGGGCAGTACTTC
V gene: TRBV28; D gene: TRBD1; clone size: .; J gene: TRBJ2-3; CDR3 protein: CASSPGTVTDTQYF; CDR3 DNA: TGTGCCAGCAGTCCAGGGACAGTCACAGATACGCAGTATTTT
V gene: TRBV11-2; D gene: TRBD2; clone size: few; J gene: TRBJ2-3; CDR3 protein: CASSPGLAGWSTDTQYF; CDR3 DNA: TGTGCCAGCAGCCCCGGACTAGCGGGTTGGAGCACAGATACGCAGTATTTT
V gene: TRBV19; D gene: .; clone size: few; J gene: TRBJ1-5; CDR3 protein: CASSIRDYSNQPQHF; CDR3 DNA: TGTGCCAGTAGTATACGGGATTATAGCAATCAGCCCCAGCATTTT
V gene: TRBV5-6; D gene: TRBD2; clone size: many; J gene: TRBJ2-7; CDR3 protein: CASRESGRAYEQYF; CDR3 DNA: TGTGCCAGCAGAGAAAGCGGGAGGGCCTACGAGCAGTACTTC
V gene: TRBV10-3; D gene: .; clone size: many; J gene: TRBJ1-3; CDR3 protein: CAIRGDVNSGNTIYF; CDR3 DNA: TGTGCCATCAGGGGGGACGTGAACTCTGGAAACACCATATATTTT
V gene: TRBV11-2; D gene: .; clone size: .; J gene: TRBJ1-1; CDR3 protein: CASSLQVLAEAFF; CDR3 DNA: TGTGCCAGCAGCCTCCAGGTATTGGCTGAAGCTTTCTTT